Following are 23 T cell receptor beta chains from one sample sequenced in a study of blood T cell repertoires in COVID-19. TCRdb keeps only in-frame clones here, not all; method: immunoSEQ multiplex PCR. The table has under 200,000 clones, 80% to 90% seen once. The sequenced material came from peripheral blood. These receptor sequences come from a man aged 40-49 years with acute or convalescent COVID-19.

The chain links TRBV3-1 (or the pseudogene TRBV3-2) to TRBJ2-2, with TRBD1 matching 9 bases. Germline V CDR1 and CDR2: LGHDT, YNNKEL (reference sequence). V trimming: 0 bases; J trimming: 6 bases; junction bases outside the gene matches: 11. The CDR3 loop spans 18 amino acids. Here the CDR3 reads CASSQDVTGGVLSGELFF. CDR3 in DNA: TGTGCCAGCAGCCAAGACGTAACAGGGGGCGTTTTATCCGGGGAGCTGTTTTTT.

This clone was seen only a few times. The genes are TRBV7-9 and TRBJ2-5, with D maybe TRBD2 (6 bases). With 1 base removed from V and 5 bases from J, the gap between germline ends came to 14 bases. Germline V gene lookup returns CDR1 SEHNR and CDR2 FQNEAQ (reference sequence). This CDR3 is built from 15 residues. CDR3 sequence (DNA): TGTGCCAGCAGCTTAGGTGCCTCCGCGGGGGAGACCCAGTACTTC. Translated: CASSLGASAGETQYF.

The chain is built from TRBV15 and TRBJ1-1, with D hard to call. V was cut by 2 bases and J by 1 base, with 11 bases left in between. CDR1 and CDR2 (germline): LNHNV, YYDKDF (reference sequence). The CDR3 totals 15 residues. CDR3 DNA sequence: TGTGCCACCAGCAGAAAAGACAAATCGAACACTGAAGCTTTCTTT. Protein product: CATSRKDKSNTEAFF.

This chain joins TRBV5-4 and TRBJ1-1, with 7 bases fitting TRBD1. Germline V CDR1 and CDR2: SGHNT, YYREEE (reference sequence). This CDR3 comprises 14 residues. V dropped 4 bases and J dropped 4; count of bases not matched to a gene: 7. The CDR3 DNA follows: TGTGCCAGCAGCATCCAGACAGGGACCACTGAAGCTTTCTTT. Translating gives CASSIQTGTTEAFF.

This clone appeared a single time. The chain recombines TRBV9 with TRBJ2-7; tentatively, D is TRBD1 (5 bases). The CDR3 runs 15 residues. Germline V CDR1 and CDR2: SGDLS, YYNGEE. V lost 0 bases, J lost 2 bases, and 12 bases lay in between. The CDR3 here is CASSVAGNSPYEQYF. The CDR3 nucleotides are TGTGCCAGCAGCGTAGCAGGGAACAGCCCCTACGAGCAGTACTTC. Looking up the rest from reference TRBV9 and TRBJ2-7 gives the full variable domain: DSGVTQTPKHLITATGQRVTLRCSPRSGDLSVYWYQQSLDQGLQFLIQYYNGEERAKGNILERFSAQQFPDLHSELNLSSLELGDSALYFCASSVAGNSPYEQYFGPGTRLTVT.

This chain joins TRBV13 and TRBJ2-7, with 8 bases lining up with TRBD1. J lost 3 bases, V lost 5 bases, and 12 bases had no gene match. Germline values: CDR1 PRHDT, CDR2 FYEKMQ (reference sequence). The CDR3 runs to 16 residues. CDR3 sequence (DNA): TGTGCCAGCAGCACCCGGGACAGGACGAAGGACTACGAGCAGTACTTC. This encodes CASSTRDRTKDYEQYF.

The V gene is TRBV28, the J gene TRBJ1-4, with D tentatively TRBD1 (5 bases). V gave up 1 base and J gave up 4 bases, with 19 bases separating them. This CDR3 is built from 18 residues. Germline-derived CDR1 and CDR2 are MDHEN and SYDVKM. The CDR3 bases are TGTGCCAGCAGTTTATTGGTTCGAAGCGGGACGGTTAATGAAAAACTGTTTTTT. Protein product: CASSLLVRSGTVNEKLFF.

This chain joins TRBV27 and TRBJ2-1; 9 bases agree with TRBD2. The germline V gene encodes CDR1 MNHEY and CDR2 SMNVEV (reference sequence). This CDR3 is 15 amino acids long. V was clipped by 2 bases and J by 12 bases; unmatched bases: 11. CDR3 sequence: CASSLLGGGAALQFF. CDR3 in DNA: TGTGCCAGCAGTTTACTGGGCGGGGGGGCCGCGCTGCAGTTCTTC.

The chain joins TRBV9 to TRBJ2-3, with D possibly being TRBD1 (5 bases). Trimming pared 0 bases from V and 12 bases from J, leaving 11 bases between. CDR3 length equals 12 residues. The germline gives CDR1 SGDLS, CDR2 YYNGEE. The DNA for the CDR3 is TGTGCCAGCAGCGTAGGGGCCAGGGCACAGTATTTT. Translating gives CASSVGARAQYF.

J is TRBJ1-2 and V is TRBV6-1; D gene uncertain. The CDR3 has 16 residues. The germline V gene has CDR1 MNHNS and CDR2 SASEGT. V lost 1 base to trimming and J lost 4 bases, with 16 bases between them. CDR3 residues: CASSEGLQASGYGYTF. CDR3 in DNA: TGTGCCAGCAGTGAAGGTCTCCAGGCAAGCGGCTATGGCTACACCTTC.

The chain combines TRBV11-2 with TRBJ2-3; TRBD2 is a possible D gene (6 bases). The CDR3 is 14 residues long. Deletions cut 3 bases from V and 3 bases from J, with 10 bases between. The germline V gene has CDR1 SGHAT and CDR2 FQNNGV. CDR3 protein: CASSFGTLTDTQYF. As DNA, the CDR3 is TGTGCCAGCAGCTTCGGGACTTTGACAGATACGCAGTATTTT.

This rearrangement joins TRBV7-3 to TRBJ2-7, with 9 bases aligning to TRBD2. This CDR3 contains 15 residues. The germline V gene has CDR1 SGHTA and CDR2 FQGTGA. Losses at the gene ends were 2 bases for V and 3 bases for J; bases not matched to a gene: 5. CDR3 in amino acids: CASSLRGSGGYEQYF. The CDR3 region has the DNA TGTGCCAGCAGCTTACGAGGTAGCGGGGGCTACGAGCAGTACTTC.

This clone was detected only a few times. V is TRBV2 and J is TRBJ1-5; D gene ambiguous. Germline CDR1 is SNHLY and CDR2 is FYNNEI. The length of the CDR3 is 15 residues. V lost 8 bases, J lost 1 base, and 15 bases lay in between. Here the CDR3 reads CASVISGESNQPQHF. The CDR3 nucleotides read TGTGCCAGCGTGATTAGCGGGGAAAGCAATCAGCCCCAGCATTTT. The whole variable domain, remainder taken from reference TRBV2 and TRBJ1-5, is EPEVTQTPSHQVTQMGQEVILRCVPISNHLYFYWYRQILGQKVEFLVSFYNNEISEKSEIFDDQFSVERPDGSNFTLKIRSTKLEDSAMYFCASVISGESNQPQHFGDGTRLSIL.

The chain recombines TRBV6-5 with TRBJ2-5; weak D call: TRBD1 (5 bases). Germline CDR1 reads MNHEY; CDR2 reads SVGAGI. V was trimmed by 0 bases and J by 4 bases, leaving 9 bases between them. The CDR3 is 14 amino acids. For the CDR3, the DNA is TGTGCCAGCAGTTACTCGAATAGGGGAGAGACCCAGTACTTC. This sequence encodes CASSYSNRGETQYF.

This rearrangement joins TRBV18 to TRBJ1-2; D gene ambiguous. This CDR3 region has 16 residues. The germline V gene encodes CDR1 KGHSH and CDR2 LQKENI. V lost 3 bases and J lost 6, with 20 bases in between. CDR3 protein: CASSPEDRPWRDGYTF. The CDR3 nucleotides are TGTGCCAGCTCACCGGAGGACCGTCCTTGGCGTGATGGCTACACCTTC. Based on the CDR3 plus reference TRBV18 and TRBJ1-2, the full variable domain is NAGVMQNPRHLVRRRGQEARLRCSPMKGHSHVYWYRQLPEEGLKFMVYLQKENIIDESGMPKERFSAEFPKEGPSILRIQQVVRGDSAAYFCASSPEDRPWRDGYTFGSGTRLTVV.

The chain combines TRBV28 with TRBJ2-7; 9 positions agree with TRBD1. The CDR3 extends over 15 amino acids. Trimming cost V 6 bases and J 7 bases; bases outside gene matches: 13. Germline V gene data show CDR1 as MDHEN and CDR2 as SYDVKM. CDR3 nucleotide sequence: TGTGCCAGCAGCTCCCCAGGGACAGGGCTAAGGGAGCAGTACTTC. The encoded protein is CASSSPGTGLREQYF.

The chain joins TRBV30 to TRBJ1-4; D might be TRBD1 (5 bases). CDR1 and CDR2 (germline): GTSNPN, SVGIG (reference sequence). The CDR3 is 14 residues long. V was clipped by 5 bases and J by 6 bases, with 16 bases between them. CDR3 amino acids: CAWGGEGKDEKLFF. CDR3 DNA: TGTGCCTGGGGGGGGGAGGGGAAAGATGAAAAACTGTTTTTT.

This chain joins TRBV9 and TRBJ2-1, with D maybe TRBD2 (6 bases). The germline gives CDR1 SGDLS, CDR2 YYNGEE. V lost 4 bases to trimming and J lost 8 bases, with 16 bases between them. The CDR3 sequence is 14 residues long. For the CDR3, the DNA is TGTGCCAGCAGCACCCATCACCCGGGGGATGAGCAGTTCTTC. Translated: CASSTHHPGDEQFF.

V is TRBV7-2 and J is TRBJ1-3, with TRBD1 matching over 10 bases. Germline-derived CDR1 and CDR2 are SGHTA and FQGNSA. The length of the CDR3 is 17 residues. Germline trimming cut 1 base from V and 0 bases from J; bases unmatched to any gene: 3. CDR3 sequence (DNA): TGTGCCAGCAGCTTAGGGGGACAGGGGATCTCTGGAAACACCATATATTTT. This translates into CASSLGGQGISGNTIYF. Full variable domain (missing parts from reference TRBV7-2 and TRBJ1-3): GAGVSQSPSNKVTEKGKDVELRCDPISGHTALYWYRQSLGQGLEFLIYFQGNSAPDKSGLPSDRFSAERTGGSVSTLTIQRTQQEDSAVYLCASSLGGQGISGNTIYFGEGSWLTVV.

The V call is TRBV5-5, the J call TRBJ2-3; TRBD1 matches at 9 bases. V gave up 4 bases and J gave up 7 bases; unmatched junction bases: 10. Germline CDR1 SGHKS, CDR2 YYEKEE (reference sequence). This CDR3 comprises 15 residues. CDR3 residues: CASSGTGISGNTQYF. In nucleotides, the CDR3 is TGTGCCAGCAGCGGGACAGGGATTAGTGGAAATACGCAGTATTTT.

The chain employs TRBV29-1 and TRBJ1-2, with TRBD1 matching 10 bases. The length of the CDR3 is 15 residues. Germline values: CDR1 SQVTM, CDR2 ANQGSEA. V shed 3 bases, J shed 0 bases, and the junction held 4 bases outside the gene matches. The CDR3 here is CSVERQGASNYGYTF. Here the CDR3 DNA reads TGCAGCGTTGAGAGACAGGGGGCATCTAACTATGGCTACACCTTC.

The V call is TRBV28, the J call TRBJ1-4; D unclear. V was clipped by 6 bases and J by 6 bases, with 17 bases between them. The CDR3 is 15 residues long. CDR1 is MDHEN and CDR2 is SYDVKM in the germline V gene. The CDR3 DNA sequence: TGTGCCAGCAGCCCCTTTTCGGGGAGGGATGAAAAACTGTTTTTT. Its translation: CASSPFSGRDEKLFF.

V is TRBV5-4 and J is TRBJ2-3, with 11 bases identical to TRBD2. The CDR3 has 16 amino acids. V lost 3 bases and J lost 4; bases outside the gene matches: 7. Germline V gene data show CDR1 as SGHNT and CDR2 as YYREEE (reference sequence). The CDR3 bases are TGTGCCAGCAGCTCATTAGCGGGGGGGCGTTCAGATACGCAGTATTTT. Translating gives CASSSLAGGRSDTQYF.